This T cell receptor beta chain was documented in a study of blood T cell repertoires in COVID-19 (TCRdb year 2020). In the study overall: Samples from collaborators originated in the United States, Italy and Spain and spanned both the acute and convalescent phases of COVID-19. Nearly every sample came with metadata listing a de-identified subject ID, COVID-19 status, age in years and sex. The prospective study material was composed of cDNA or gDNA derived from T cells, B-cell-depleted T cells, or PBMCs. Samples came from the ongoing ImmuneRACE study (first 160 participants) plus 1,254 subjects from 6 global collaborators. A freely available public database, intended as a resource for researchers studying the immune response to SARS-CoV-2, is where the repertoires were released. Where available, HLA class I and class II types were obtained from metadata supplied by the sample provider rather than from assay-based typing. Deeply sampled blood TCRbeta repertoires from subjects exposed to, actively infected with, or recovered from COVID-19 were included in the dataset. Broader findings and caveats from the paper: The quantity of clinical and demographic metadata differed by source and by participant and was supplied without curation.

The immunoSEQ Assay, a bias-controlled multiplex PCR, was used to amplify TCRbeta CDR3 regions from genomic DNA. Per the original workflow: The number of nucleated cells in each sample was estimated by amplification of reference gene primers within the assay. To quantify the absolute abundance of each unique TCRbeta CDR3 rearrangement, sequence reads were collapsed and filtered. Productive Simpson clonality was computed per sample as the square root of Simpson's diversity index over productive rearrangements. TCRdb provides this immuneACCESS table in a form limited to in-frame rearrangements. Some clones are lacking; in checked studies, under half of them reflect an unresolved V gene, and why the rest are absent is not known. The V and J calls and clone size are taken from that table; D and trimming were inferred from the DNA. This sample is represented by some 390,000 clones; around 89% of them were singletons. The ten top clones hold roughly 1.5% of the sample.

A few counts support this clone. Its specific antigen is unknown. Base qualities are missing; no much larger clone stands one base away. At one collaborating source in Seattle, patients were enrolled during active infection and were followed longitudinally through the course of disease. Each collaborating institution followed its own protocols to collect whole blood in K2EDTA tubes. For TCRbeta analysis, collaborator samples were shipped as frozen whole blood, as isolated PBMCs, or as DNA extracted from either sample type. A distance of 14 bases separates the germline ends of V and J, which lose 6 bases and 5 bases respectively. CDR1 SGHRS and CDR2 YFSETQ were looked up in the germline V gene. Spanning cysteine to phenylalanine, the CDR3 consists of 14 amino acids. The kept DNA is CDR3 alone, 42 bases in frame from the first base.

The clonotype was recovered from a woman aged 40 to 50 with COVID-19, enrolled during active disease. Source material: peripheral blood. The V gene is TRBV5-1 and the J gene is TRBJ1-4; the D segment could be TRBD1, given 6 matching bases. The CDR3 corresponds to CASTQGTRNEKLFF. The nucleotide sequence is TGCGCCAGCACCCAGGGGACGAGAAATGAAAAACTGTTTTTT. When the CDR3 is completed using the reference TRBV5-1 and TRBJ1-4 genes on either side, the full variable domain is KAGVTQTPRYLIKTRGQQVTLSCSPISGHRSVSWYQQTPGQGLQFLFEYFSETQRNKGNFPGRFSGRQFSNSRSEMNVSTLELGDSALYLCASTQGTRNEKLFFGSGTQLSVL.